This T cell receptor (beta chain) was recorded in a study of T cells in tuberculosis. CDR3 length: 15 residues. V was pared by 4 bases and J by 5 bases, with 8 bases of the junction left unmatched. Germline values: CDR1 SGHRS, CDR2 YFSETQ. Only in-frame clones appear in the TCRdb table, and some are missing; sequencing was by immunoSEQ multiplex PCR. The repertoire includes approximately 40,000 clones, approximately 95% of them detected once, and around 4% sits in the top ten. Time point given: new active TB diagnosis, blood taken before or within 7 days of starting treatment. This material consisted of PBMCs, taken at tuberculosis diagnosis. V usage is TRBV5-1 and J usage is TRBJ2-1; 8 bases are a match to TRBD1. This clonotype originated in an adult with tuberculosis. CDR3 amino acids: CASSHTGQANNEQFF. In DNA form, the CDR3 reads TGCGCCAGCAGCCATACGGGACAGGCCAACAATGAGCAGTTCTTC.